What follows describes a single T cell receptor beta chain. Its recognized antigen is unknown. The input lacks base qualities; no much larger clone sits a single base away. The data belong to a study of technical replicates of blood from a few donors (dated 2017 in TCRdb). Library method: the immunoSEQ multiplex PCR assay. What TCRdb holds here is the immuneACCESS table cut down to in-frame rearrangements. Part of the clones is not present; checked against another copy, under half of the missing clones reflect an unresolved V gene, and the others are unexplained. Within this sample are 87,000 or so clones, with roughly 94% of them counted one time only. The ten largest clones take up 0.3% to 0.35% of the sample. The CDR3 sequence holds 15 residues, the cysteine and phenylalanine included. Only the CDR3 DNA stays, 45 bases, in frame from base 1. Via the germline V gene, CDR1 is SGDLS and CDR2 YYNGEE. The V and J ends are trimmed by 0 bases and 5 bases, leaving 12 bases between them.

The sample comprised T cells isolated from PBMCs. The sequence was obtained from a human donor in good health. The rearranged segments are TRBV9 and TRBJ1-3, with the D gene too uncertain to name. The CDR3 loop reads CASSVVQPIRNTIYF. The nucleotide sequence is TGTGCCAGCAGCGTAGTACAGCCGATTCGAAACACCATATATTTT.